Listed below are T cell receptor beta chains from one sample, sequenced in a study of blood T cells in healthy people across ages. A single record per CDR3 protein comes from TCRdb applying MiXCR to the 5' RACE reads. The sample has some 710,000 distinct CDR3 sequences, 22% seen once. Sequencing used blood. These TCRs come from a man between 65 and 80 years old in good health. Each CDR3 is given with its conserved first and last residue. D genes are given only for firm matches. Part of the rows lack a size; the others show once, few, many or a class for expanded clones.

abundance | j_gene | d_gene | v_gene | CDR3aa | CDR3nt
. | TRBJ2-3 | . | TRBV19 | CASSIARQETQYF | TGTGCCAGTAGTATAGCTAGGCAAGAGACCCAGTACTTT
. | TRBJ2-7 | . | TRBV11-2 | CASSFGHSSYEQYF | TGTGCCAGCAGCTTCGGTCACAGCTCCTACGAGCAGTACTTC
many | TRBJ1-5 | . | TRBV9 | CASSVGGGNQPQHF | TGCGCCAGCAGCGTGGGCGGGGGCAATCAGCCCCAGCATTTT
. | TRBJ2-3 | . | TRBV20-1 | CSARGQSFSQTGWGDTQYF | TGCAGTGCTAGGGGGCAGTCTTTCTCCCAGACAGGATGGGGAGATACGCAGTATTTT
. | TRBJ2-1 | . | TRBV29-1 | CSVGPGVDGQFF | TGCAGCGTGGGACCGGGAGTTGATGGGCAGTTCTTC
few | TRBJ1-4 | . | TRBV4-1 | CASSQDRGGEKLFF | TGCGCCAGCAGCCAAGACAGGGGTGGGGAAAAACTGTTTTTT
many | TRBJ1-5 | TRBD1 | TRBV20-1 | CSARGDRRNQPQHF | TGCAGTGCTAGAGGGGACAGGCGCAATCAGCCCCAGCATTTT
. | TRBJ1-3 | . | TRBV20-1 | CSLPIGNTIYF | TGCAGTTTGCCCATAGGAAACACCATATATTTT
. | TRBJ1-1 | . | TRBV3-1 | CASSQDLGDREAFF | TGTGCCAGCAGCCAAGACTTAGGGGACCGTGAAGCTTTCTTT
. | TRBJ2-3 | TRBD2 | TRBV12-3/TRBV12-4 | CASRLGLAGYTDTQYF | TGTGCCAGCAGATTGGGACTAGCGGGGTACACAGATACGCAGTATTTT
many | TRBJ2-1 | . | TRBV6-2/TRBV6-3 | CASSHAGTGNNEQFF | TGTGCCAGCAGCCACGCGGGTACAGGTAACAATGAGCAGTTCTTC
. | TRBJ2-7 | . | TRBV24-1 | CATQKGGGSSYEQYF | TGTGCCACCCAAAAAGGCGGCGGCAGCTCCTACGAGCAGTACTTC
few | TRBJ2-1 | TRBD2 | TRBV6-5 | CASRIERGYNEQFF | TGTGCCAGCAGGATCGAGCGGGGTTACAATGAGCAGTTCTTC
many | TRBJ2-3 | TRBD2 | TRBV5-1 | CASSPKPSGSSTDTQYF | TGCGCCAGCAGCCCTAAACCTAGCGGCTCTAGCACAGATACGCAGTATTTT
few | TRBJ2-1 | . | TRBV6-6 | CASSPGKGNNEQFF | TGTGCCAGCTCGCCAGGGAAGGGGAACAATGAGCAGTTCTTC
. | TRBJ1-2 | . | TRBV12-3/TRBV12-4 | CASSFSSGGYTF | TGTGCCAGCAGTTTCTCGTCGGGGGGCTACACCTTC
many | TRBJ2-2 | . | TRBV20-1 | CSAKPGTDTGELFF | TGCAGCGCTAAACCCGGGACCGACACCGGGGAGCTGTTTTTT
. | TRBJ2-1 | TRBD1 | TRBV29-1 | CSVERGQGADEQFF | TGCAGCGTTGAAAGAGGACAGGGGGCTGATGAGCAGTTCTTC
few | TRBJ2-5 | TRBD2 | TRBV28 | CASSVPGLADETQYF | TGTGCCAGCAGCGTACCGGGACTAGCAGACGAGACCCAGTACTTC
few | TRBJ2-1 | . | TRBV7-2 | CASSPMATSSYNEQFF | TGTGCCAGCAGCCCTATGGCGACCAGCTCCTACAATGAGCAGTTCTTC
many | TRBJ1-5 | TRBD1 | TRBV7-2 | CASSGQGNQPQHF | TGTGCCAGCAGCGGACAGGGTAATCAGCCCCAGCATTTT
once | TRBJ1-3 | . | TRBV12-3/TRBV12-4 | CASSSSQGNTIYF | TGTGCCAGCAGTTCGTCTCAGGGAAACACCATATATTTT
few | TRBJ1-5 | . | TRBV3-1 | CASRGGRNQPQHF | TGTGCCAGCAGAGGGGGTCGAAATCAGCCCCAGCATTTT
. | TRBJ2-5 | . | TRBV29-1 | CSVGLNRDTLGETQYF | TGCAGCGTGGGGCTAAACCGGGACACCCTAGGGGAGACCCAGTACTTC
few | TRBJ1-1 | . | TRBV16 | CASSPNRWGSTEAFF | TGTGCCAGCAGCCCCAATCGGTGGGGTAGCACTGAAGCTTTCTTT
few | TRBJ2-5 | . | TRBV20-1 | CSASRGTFQETQYF | TGCAGTGCTAGCAGGGGCACGTTTCAAGAGACCCAGTACTTC
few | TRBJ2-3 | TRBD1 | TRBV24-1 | CATSENSGTAPNTQYF | TGTGCCACCAGTGAAAACTCCGGGACAGCCCCGAATACGCAGTATTTT
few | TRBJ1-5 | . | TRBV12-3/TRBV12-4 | CASSPMGAENQPQHF | TGTGCCAGCAGCCCTATGGGGGCCGAGAATCAGCCCCAGCATTTT
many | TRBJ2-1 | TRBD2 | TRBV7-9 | CASSLAASYNEQFF | TGTGCCAGCAGTCTAGCGGCATCCTACAATGAGCAGTTCTTC
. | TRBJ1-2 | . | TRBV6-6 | CASSPIRTAKHGYTF | TGTGCCAGCAGTCCAATCAGGACTGCTAAGCATGGCTACACCTTC
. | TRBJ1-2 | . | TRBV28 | CASSFPVGGGYTF | TGTGCCAGCAGTTTTCCCGTGGGAGGAGGCTACACCTTC
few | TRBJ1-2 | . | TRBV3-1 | CASSPTQGGYGYTF | TGTGCCAGCAGCCCCACACAGGGTGGCTATGGCTACACCTTC
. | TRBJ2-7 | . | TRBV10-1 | CASSVPGSCEQYF | TGCGCCAGCAGTGTTCCAGGGAGCTGCGAGCAGTACTTC
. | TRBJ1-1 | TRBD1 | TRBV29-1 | CSARTGSLDTEAFF | TGCAGCGCTCGGACAGGGTCTTTGGACACTGAAGCTTTCTTT
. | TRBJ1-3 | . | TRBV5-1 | CASSLGDGRRSGNTIYF | TGCGCCAGCAGCTTGGGGGACGGCCGACGCTCTGGAAACACCATATATTTT
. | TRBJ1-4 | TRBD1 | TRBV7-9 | CASSTPSGTGGSTNEKLFF | TGTGCCAGCAGCACACCTTCCGGGACAGGGGGCTCAACTAATGAAAAACTGTTTTTT
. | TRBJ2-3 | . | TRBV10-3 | CAISGGYGGTDTQYF | TGTGCCATCAGTGGCGGATACGGGGGCACAGATACGCAGTATTTT
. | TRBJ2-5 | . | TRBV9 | CASSVVASAQETQYF | TGTGCCAGCAGCGTAGTGGCTAGCGCACAAGAGACCCAGTACTTC
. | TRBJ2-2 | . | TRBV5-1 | CASSATQGPNTGELFF | TGCGCCAGCAGCGCGACACAGGGCCCGAACACCGGGGAGCTGTTTTTT